This record concerns one TCR beta chain sequence. The data stem from a study of blood T cells in healthy people across ages. It was with a sample-barcoded 5' primer and a J-beta primer mix that a second PCR of about 7 to 12 cycles was run. Each sample provided no less than 2.5 million CDR3-containing paired-end reads. TCRdb reprocessed the 5' RACE reads via MiXCR and lists one record per CDR3 protein. The sample records over 1,300,000 distinct CDR3 sequences, approximately 59% being singletons. The source material was blood. This TCR derives from a man aged 18 to 29 in good health.

Written as DNA, the CDR3 is TGTGCCAGCATCCCCTATCTCCTAGCGGGCTCCACAGATACGCAGTATTTT. Its translation is CASIPYLLAGSTDTQYF. The genes are TRBV7-2 and TRBJ2-3; 8 bases fit TRBD2. Germline V gene sequence: CDR1 SGHTA, CDR2 FQGNSA. V trimming: 7 bases; J trimming: 2 bases; junction bases outside the gene matches: 14. This CDR3 is built from 17 residues.